The rows below give T cell receptor beta chains drawn from one sample of a study of blood T cells in healthy people across ages. Each CDR3 protein gets one entry after TCRdb re-called the 5' RACE reads with MiXCR. The sample comprises fewer than 900,000 distinct CDR3 sequences, about 36% of which are singletons, and about an eighth rests with the top ten. The source material was blood. The origin of the receptors is a man between 18 and 29 years old in good health. The CDR3 runs from the conserved cysteine through the conserved F or W. The D gene is left open where the match is weak. Expanded clones are given a class, and other clones once, few, many or no size at all.

j_call d_call v_call clone_size cdr3_nt cdr3_aa
TRBJ1-1 . TRBV20-1 . TGCAGTGCTAGAGCGCCCGGGGAGACGAACACTGAAGCTTTCTTT CSARAPGETNTEAFF
TRBJ1-3 TRBD1 TRBV20-1 . TGCAGTGCTAGTTTGAGGGACAGAGGAAACACCATATATTTT CSASLRDRGNTIYF
TRBJ2-5 . TRBV12-3/TRBV12-4 . TGTGCCAGCAGTTCTAGTGCGAATGGGCAGTACTTC CASSSSANGQYF
TRBJ1-1 . TRBV20-1 . TGCAGTGCTAGAAGGGGGGGGCCGGTAACTGAAGCTTTCTTT CSARRGGPVTEAFF
TRBJ2-2 . TRBV12-3/TRBV12-4 . TGTGCCAGCAGTTTAGAGGGGAAGAACACCGGGGAGCTGTTTTTT CASSLEGKNTGELFF
TRBJ2-3 . TRBV20-1 many TGCAGTGCTAGCCTAGGGCGCGATACGCAGTATTTT CSASLGRDTQYF
TRBJ1-6 . TRBV2 . TGTGCCAGCCGTCCGGGGGGGGGGGATAATTCACCCCTCCACTTT CASRPGGGDNSPLHF
TRBJ2-7 . TRBV27 . TGTGCCAGCATGCGGTCGGGTTACAATGAGCAGTACTTC CASMRSGYNEQYF
TRBJ2-1 TRBD2 TRBV5-1 few TGCGCCAGCAGCCCGGGAGGCCTACCAGACAATGAGCAGTTCTTC CASSPGGLPDNEQFF
TRBJ2-7 . TRBV28 . TGTACCAGCAGCCTAGGATTATCCTCCTACGAGCAGTACTTC CTSSLGLSSYEQYF
TRBJ2-5 . TRBV7-2 few TGTGCCAGCAGCAACAATCCGGGTGCCGAGACCCAGTACTTC CASSNNPGAETQYF
TRBJ2-3 . TRBV5-1 few TGCGCCAGCAGCTTGGCCGACGGTCGCACAGATACGCAGTATTTT CASSLADGRTDTQYF
TRBJ2-5 TRBD1 TRBV29-1 few TGCAGCGTTGAGACAGGGGCTCAAGAGACCCAGTACTTC CSVETGAQETQYF
TRBJ1-5 . TRBV12-3/TRBV12-4 . TGTGCCAGCAGCCGTTACAATCAGCCCCAGCATTTT CASSRYNQPQHF
TRBJ1-2 . TRBV2 . TGTGCCAGCAATAAGGACAGAGGCCGCTATGGCTACACCTTC CASNKDRGRYGYTF
TRBJ1-1 TRBD1 TRBV20-1 . TGCAGTGCCCCGATGACAGGGCCCGTCACTGAAGCTTTCTTT CSAPMTGPVTEAFF
TRBJ1-2 . TRBV12-3/TRBV12-4 few TGTGCCAGCAGTTCAGTGGACTATGGCTACACCTTC CASSSVDYGYTF
TRBJ2-5 . TRBV10-3 many TGTGCCATCAGTGACACGCAGGGCCGAGGGAAGACCCAGTACTTC CAISDTQGRGKTQYF
TRBJ2-5 . TRBV28 . TGTGCCAGCAACCCAGGGGGGGCAGCAGAGACCCAGTACTTC CASNPGGAAETQYF
TRBJ2-5 . TRBV18 many TGTGCCAGCAGCCCGGGGGCCCAAGAGACCCAGTACTTC CASSPGAQETQYF
TRBJ1-4 . TRBV2 few TGTGCCAGCAGTGGAGAGGGAAATGAAAAACTGTTTTTT CASSGEGNEKLFF
TRBJ2-7 . TRBV6-5 . TGTGCCAGCATAGGCGTAACAGGGAAGGGGCTGTACTTC CASIGVTGKGLYF
TRBJ2-1 TRBD2 TRBV20-1 once TGCAGTGCTAGAGAGTGGGTTAGCGGGCGGAATGAGAAGTTCTTC CSAREWVSGRNEKFF
TRBJ2-1 . TRBV4-1 . TGCGCCAGCAGCCAATCTAGCGCTCGTTACAATGAGGGGCAGTTCTTC CASSQSSARYNEGQFF
TRBJ2-1 TRBD2 TRBV4-2 . TGTGCCAGCAGCCAATTGACTAGCGGGGCACCCAATGAGCAGTTCTTC CASSQLTSGAPNEQFF
TRBJ1-4 . TRBV7-9 . TGTGCCAGCAGCTTACAGGGTGGTGCTGAAAAACTGTTTTTT CASSLQGGAEKLFF
TRBJ1-4 TRBD1 TRBV12-3/TRBV12-4 few TGTGCCACCGGGGACAGGGTCCGTGAAAAACTGTTTTTT CATGDRVREKLFF
TRBJ2-5 TRBD2 TRBV7-3 once TGTGCCAGCAGCGCAGCGGGATCGAAAGAGACCCAGTACTTC CASSAAGSKETQYF
TRBJ2-3 TRBD2 TRBV20-1 few TGCAGTGCTAGATCCGGGGGGGGTACAGATACGCAGTATTTT CSARSGGGTDTQYF
TRBJ2-3 TRBD1 TRBV4-2 few TGTGCCAGCAGCCAAGACCTAGACAGGGATGGGGTCGCAGATACGCAGTATTTT CASSQDLDRDGVADTQYF
TRBJ2-3 . TRBV12-3/TRBV12-4 many TGTGCCAGCAGCTTAGTAGGGGGCACAGATACGCAGTATTTT CASSLVGGTDTQYF
TRBJ1-1 . TRBV20-1 . TGCAGTGCTAAGAACACAGGGAGTGGAGGAACTGAAGCTTTCTTT CSAKNTGSGGTEAFF
TRBJ2-1 . TRBV12-3/TRBV12-4 . TGTGCCAGCAATAAGGACACCTACAATGAGCAGTTCTTC CASNKDTYNEQFF
TRBJ2-1 TRBD1 TRBV6-5 few TGTGCCAGCAGAACCGACAGGGGGATATACAATGAGCAGTTCTTC CASRTDRGIYNEQFF
TRBJ2-7 . TRBV7-9 . TGTGCCAGCAGCTGGGACTACGAGCAGTACTTC CASSWDYEQYF
TRBJ2-5 . TRBV7-6 . TGTGCCAGCAGCTTAGACACCCGCGGGTCAGAGACCCAGTACTTC CASSLDTRGSETQYF
TRBJ1-5 . TRBV29-1 few TGCAGCGTTGGACCGGGACACAGCAATCAGCCCCAGCATTTT CSVGPGHSNQPQHF
TRBJ1-2 . TRBV9 . TGTGCCAGCAGCGGCGGCCAAGGCAGGCCCTATGGCTACACCTTC CASSGGQGRPYGYTF
TRBJ2-7 . TRBV30 . TGTGCCTGGAGCAGTTCCTACGAGCAGTACTTC CAWSSSYEQYF
TRBJ2-1 . TRBV6-6 . TGTGCCAGCAGTTACTCGAGGGAGGAGCAGTTCTTC CASSYSREEQFF